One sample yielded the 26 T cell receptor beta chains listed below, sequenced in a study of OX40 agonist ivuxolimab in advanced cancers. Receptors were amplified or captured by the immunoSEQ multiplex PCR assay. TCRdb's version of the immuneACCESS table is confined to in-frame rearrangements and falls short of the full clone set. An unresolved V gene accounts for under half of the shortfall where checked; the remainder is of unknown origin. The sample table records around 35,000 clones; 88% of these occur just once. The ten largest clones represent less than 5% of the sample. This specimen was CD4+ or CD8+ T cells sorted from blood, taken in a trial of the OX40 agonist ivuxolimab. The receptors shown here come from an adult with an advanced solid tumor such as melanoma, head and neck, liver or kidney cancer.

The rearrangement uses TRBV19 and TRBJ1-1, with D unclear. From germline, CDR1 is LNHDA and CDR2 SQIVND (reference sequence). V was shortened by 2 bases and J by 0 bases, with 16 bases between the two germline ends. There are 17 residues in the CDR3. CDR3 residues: CASSIIGSRALNTEAFF. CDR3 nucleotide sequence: TGTGCCAGTAGTATAATTGGGAGTAGGGCTCTGAACACTGAAGCTTTCTTT.

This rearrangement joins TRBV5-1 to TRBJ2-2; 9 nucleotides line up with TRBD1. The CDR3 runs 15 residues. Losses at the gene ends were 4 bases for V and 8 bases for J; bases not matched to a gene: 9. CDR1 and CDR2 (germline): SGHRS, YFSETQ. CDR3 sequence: CASSPRDRVPGELFF. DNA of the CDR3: TGCGCCAGCAGCCCCCGGGACAGGGTCCCGGGGGAGCTGTTTTTT.

The CDR3 coding sequence is TGCGCCAGCAGCTTGAAGGACAGCTCCTACAATGAGCAGTTCTTC. It specifies CASSLKDSSYNEQFF. The chain has TRBV5-1 and TRBJ2-1; D is possibly TRBD1 (6 bases). The CDR3 has 15 residues. CDR1 and CDR2 (germline): SGHRS, YFSETQ. With 1 base removed from V and 0 bases from J, the gap between germline ends came to 8 bases. Full variable domain (remainder filled in from reference TRBV5-1 and TRBJ2-1): KAGVTQTPRYLIKTRGQQVTLSCSPISGHRSVSWYQQTPGQGLQFLFEYFSETQRNKGNFPGRFSGRQFSNSRSEMNVSTLELGDSALYLCASSLKDSSYNEQFFGPGTRLTVL.

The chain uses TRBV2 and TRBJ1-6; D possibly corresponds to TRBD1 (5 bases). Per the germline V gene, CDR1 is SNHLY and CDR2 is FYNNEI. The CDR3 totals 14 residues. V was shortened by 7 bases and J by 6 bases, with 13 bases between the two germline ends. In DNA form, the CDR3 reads TGTGCCAGCACCGCAGACAGCACTAATTCACCCCTCCACTTT. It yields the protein CASTADSTNSPLHF.

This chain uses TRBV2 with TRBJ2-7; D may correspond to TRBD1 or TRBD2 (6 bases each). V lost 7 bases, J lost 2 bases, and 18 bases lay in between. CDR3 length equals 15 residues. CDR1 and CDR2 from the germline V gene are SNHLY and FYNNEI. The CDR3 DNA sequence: TGTGCCAGCAAGCCCCAAGGGGGGACAACCTACGAGCAGTACTTC. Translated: CASKPQGGTTYEQYF. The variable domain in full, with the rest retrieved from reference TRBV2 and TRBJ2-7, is EPEVTQTPSHQVTQMGQEVILRCVPISNHLYFYWYRQILGQKVEFLVSFYNNEISEKSEIFDDQFSVERPDGSNFTLKIRSTKLEDSAMYFCASKPQGGTTYEQYFGPGTRLTVT.

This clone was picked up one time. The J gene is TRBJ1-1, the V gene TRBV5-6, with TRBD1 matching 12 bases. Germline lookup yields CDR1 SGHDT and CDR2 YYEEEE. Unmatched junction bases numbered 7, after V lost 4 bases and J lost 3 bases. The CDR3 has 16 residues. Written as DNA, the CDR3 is TGTGCCAGCAGCGACCGGGACAGGGGGCGTCACACTGAAGCTTTCTTT. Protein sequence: CASSDRDRGRHTEAFF.

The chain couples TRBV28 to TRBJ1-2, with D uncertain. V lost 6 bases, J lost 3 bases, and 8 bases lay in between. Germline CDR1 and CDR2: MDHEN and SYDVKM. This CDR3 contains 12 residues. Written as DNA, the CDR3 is TGTGCCAGCAGCTGGTACGACTATGGCTACACCTTC. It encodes CASSWYDYGYTF.

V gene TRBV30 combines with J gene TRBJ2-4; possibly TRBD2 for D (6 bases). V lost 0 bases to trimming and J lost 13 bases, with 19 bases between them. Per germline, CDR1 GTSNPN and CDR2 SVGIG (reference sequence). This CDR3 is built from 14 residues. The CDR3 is CAWSVGTAEGKQYF. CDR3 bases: TGTGCCTGGAGTGTAGGAACCGCGGAGGGTAAACAGTACTTC.

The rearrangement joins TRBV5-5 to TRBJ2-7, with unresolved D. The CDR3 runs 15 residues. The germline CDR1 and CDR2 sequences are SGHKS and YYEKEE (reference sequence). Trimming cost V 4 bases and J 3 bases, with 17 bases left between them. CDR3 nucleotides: TGTGCCAGCAGCCCGCTGATCCAAGGGATCTACGAGCAGTACTTC. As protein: CASSPLIQGIYEQYF.

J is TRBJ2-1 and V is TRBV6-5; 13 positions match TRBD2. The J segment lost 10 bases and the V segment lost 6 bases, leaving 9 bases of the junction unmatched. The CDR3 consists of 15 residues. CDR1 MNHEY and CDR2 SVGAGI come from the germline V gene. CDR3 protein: CASSHTSGGAREQFF. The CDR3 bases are TGTGCCAGCAGCCACACTAGCGGGGGGGCTAGGGAGCAGTTCTTC.

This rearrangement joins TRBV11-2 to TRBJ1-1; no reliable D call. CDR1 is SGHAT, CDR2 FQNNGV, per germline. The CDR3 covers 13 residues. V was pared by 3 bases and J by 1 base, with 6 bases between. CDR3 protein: CASSLRWNTEAFF. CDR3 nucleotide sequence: TGTGCCAGCAGCTTGCGATGGAACACTGAAGCTTTCTTT.

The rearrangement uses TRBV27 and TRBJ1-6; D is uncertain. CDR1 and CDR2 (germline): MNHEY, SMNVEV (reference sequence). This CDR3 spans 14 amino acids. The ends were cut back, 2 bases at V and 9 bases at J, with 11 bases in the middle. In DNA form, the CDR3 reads TGTGCCAGCAGTTTACCCCTGGAAACTTCACCCCTCCACTTT. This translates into CASSLPLETSPLHF.

The CDR3: CASSLSSPDEKLFF. The DNA for the CDR3 is TGCGCCAGCAGCTTATCCAGTCCCGATGAAAAACTGTTTTTT. The rearrangement uses TRBV5-1 and TRBJ1-4; D is uncertain. The V end was cut by 2 bases, the J end by 6 bases, with 11 bases between. CDR1 and CDR2 from the germline V gene are SGHRS and YFSETQ. The CDR3 has 14 residues.

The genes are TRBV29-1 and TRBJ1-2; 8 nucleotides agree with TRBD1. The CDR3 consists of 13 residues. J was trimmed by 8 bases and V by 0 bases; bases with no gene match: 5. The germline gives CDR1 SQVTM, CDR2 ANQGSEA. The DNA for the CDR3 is TGCAGCGTTGAAGAGGCAGGGGGCCGCGGCTACACCTTC. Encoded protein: CSVEEAGGRGYTF.

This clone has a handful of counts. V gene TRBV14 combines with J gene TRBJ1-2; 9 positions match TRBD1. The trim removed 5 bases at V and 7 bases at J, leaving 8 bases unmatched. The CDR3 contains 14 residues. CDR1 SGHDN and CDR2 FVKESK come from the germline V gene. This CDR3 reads CASSDWDRDGGYTF. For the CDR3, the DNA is TGTGCCAGCAGCGACTGGGACAGGGATGGTGGCTACACCTTC.

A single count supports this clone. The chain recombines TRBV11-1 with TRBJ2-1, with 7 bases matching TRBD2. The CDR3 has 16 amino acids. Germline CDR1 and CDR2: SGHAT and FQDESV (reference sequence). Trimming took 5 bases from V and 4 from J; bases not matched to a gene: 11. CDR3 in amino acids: CASSHDPSGVYNEQFF. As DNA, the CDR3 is TGTGCCAGCAGCCACGACCCCAGCGGGGTTTACAATGAGCAGTTCTTC. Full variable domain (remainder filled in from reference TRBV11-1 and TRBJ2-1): EAEVAQSPRYKITEKSQAVAFWCDPISGHATLYWYRQILGQGPELLVQFQDESVVDDSQLPKDRFSAERLKGVDSTLKIQPAELGDSAMYLCASSHDPSGVYNEQFFGPGTRLTVL.

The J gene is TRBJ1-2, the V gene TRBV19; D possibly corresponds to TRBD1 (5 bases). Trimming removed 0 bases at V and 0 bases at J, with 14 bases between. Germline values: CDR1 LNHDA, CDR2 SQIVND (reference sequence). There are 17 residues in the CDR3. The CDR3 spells CASSIDRGGTANYGYTF. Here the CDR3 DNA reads TGTGCCAGTAGTATAGATCGCGGAGGGACCGCTAACTATGGCTACACCTTC.

The CDR3 loop is CASSSGHSQWATYEQYF. In nucleotides, the CDR3 is TGTGCCAGCAGTTCCGGACATTCCCAATGGGCCACCTACGAGCAGTACTTC. The genes are TRBV28 and TRBJ2-7, with D perhaps matching TRBD1 (5 bases). The germline V and J ends were trimmed by 4 bases and 2 bases, with 21 bases remaining between them. This CDR3 is 17 amino acids long. CDR1 MDHEN and CDR2 SYDVKM come from the germline V gene.

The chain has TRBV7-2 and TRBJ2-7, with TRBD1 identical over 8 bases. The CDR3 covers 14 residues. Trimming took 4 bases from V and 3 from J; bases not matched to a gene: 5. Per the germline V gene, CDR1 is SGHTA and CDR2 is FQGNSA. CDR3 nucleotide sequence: TGTGCCAGCAGCTCCCCGGACAGGGTCTACGAGCAGTACTTC. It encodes CASSSPDRVYEQYF.

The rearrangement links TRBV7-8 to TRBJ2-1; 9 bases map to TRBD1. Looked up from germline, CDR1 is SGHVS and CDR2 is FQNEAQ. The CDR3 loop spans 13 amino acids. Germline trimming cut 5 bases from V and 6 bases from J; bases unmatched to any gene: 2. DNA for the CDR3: TGTGCCAGCAGCATGGACAGGGGCAATGAGCAGTTCTTC. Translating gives CASSMDRGNEQFF.

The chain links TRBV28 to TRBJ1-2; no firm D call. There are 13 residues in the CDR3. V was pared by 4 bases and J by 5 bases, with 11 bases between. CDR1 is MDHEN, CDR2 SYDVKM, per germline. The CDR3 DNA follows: TGTGCCAGCAGTTGGGGAGCCACTTATGGCTACACCTTC. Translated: CASSWGATYGYTF.

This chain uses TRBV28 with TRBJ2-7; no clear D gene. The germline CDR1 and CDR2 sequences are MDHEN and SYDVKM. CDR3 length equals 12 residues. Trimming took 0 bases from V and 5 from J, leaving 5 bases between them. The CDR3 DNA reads TGTGCCAGCAGTTTATGGACGAACGAGCAGTACTTC. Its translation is CASSLWTNEQYF.

The CDR3 nucleotides read TGTGCCAGCAGCCACTCCTGGGGCCACACTAGCACAGATACGCAGTATTTT. Its protein product is CASSHSWGHTSTDTQYF. The chain recombines TRBV4-2 with TRBJ2-3; tentatively, D is TRBD1 (5 bases). Trimming shortened V by 3 bases and J by 0 bases, and 16 bases separated the two germline ends. The germline CDR1 and CDR2 sequences are LGHNA and YNFKEQ. CDR3 length: 17 residues.

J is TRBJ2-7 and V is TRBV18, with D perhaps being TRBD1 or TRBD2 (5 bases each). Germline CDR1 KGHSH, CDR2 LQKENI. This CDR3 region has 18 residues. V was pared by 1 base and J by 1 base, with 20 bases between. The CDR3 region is CASSPLSQWGIRSYEQYF. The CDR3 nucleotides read TGTGCCAGCTCACCACTCTCGCAGTGGGGGATTCGATCCTACGAGCAGTACTTC.

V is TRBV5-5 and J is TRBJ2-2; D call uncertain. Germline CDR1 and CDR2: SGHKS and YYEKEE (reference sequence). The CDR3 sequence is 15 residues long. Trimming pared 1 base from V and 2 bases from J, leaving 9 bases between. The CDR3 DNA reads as TGTGCCAGCAGCTTGATGGGCGTAAACACCGGGGAGCTGTTTTTT. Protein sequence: CASSLMGVNTGELFF.

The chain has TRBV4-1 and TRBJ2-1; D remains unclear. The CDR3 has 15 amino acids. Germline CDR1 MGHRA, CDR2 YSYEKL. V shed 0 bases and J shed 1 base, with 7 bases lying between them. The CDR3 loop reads CASSQDTGSYNEQFF. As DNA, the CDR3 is TGCGCCAGCAGCCAAGATACGGGTTCCTACAATGAGCAGTTCTTC.